A single count supports the clone carrying this T cell receptor (beta chain). The protocol was immunoSEQ multiplex PCR, while the TCRdb copy is restricted to in-frame clones and leaves out a portion. Among about 6,700 clones listed, 75% to 85% were seen once. This sample is drawn from a study of tumor-infiltrating lymphocytes in localized non-small cell lung cancer. Looked up from germline, CDR1 is SEHNR and CDR2 is FQNEAQ (reference sequence). J was trimmed by 5 bases and V by 4 bases; bases with no gene match: 12. The CDR3 consists of 16 residues. Sequencing was carried out using uninvolved lung tissue not adjacent to the tumor. This clonotype was sampled from a human donor with non-small cell lung cancer. The chain carries TRBV7-9 and TRBJ2-7; 9 nucleotides line up with TRBD1. The CDR3 sequence is CASSSLGGQGRNEQYF. CDR3 nucleotides: TGTGCCAGCAGCTCCCTGGGAGGACAGGGGCGAAACGAGCAGTACTTC.